This T cell receptor beta chain was documented in a study of response to subunit inactivated influenza vaccine. Points from the study as a whole: Researchers suggested that each seasonal influenza vaccination recruits few new T cells.

TCRdb independently ran MiXCR on the RT-PCR reads; one entry per CDR3 protein. The data contain about 300,000 distinct CDR3 sequences, 22% of them singletons. This clonotype was counted a few times. What it recognizes is unknown. The germline gives CDR1 KGHSH, CDR2 LQKENI. This CDR3 is 13 amino acids long. The ends were cut back, 5 bases at V and 4 bases at J, with 9 bases in the middle. The source was PBMCs from blood, collected less than 22 months after vaccination. This TCR was recovered from a man in his fifties or sixties who received an inactivated influenza vaccine. The V and J genes are TRBV18 and TRBJ1-5; D is ambiguous. CDR3 DNA sequence: TGTGCCAGCTCAACGGACCCGAATCAGCCCCAGCATTTT. It encodes CASSTDPNQPQHF.